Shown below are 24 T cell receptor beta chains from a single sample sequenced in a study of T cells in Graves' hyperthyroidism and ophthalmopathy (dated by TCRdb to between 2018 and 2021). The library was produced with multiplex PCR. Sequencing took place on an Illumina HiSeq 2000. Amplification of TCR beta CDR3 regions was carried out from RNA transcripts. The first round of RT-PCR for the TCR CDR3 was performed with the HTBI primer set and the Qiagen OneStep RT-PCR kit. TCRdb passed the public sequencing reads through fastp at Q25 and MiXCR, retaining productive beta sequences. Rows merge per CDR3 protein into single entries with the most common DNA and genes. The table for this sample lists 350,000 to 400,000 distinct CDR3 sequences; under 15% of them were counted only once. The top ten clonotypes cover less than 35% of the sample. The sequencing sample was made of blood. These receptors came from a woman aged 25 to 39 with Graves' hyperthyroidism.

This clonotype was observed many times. CDR3 sequence (DNA): TGCAGTGCTAGGTCAATCTCCTACAATGAGCAGTTCTTC. The encoded protein is CSARSISYNEQFF. The chain carries TRBV20-1 and TRBJ2-1, with unresolved D. Germline CDR1 and CDR2: DFQATT and SNEGSKA (reference sequence). The CDR3 consists of 13 residues. Trimming left V 3 bases short and J 0 bases short, with 6 bases between.

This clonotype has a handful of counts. The CDR3 protein is CASSIQGANYNEQFF. The CDR3 nucleotides read TGTGCCAGTAGTATTCAGGGGGCGAACTACAATGAGCAGTTCTTC. The V gene is TRBV19, the J gene TRBJ2-1; 8 nucleotides agree with TRBD1. The ends lost 3 bases at V and 3 bases at J; junction bases unmatched: 4. Germline loops: CDR1 LNHDA, CDR2 SQIVND (reference sequence). The length of the CDR3 is 15 residues.

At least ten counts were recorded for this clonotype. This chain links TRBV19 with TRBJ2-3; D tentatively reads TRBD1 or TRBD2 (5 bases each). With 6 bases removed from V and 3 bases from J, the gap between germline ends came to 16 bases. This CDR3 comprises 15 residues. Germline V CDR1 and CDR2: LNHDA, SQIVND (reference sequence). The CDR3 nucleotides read TGTGCCAGTAGCCCCGGGACGTGGGGAACAGATACGCAGTATTTT. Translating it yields CASSPGTWGTDTQYF.

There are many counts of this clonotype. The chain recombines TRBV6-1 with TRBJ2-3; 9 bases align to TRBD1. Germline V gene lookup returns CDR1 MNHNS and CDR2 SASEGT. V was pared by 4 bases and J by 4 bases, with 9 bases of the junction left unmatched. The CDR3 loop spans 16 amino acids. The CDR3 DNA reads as TGTGCCAGCAGTGGTAGGCCGGGACAGGGAGCAGATACGCAGTATTTT. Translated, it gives CASSGRPGQGADTQYF.

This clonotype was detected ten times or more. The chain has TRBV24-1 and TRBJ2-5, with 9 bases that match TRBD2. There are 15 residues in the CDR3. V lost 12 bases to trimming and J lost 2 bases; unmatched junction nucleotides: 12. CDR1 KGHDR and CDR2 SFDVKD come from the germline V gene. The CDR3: CAVSGLAGPQETQYF. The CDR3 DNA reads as TGTGCCGTATCCGGGCTAGCGGGGCCTCAAGAGACCCAGTACTTC.

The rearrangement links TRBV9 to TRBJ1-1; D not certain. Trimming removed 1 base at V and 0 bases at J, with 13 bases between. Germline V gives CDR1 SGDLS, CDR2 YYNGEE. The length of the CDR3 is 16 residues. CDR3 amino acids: CASSVNHGPMNTEAFF. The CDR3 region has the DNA TGTGCCAGCAGCGTAAACCACGGACCGATGAACACTGAAGCTTTCTTT.

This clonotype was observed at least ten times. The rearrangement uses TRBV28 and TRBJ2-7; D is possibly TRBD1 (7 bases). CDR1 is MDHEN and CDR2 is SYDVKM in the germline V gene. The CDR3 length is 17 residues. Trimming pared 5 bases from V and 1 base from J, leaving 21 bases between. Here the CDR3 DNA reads TGTGCCAGCAGTCCCTCCCCCGCGGCAGGGGGGTCCTACGAGCAGTACTTC. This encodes CASSPSPAAGGSYEQYF. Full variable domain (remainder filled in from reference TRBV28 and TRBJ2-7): DVKVTQSSRYLVKRTGEKVFLECVQDMDHENMFWYRQDPGLGLRLIYFSYDVKMKEKGDIPEGYSVSREKKERFSLILESASTNQTSMYLCASSPSPAAGGSYEQYFGPGTRLTVT.

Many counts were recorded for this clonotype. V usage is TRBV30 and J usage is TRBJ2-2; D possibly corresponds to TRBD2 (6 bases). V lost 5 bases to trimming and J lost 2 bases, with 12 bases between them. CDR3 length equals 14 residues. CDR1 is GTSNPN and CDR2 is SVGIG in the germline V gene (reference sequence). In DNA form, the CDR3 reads TGTGCCTGGCGGAAGCGGGCTAACACCGGGGAGCTGTTTTTT. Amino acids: CAWRKRANTGELFF. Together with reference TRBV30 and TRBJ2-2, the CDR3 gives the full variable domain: SQTIHQWPATLVQPVGSPLSLECTVEGTSNPNLYWYRQAAGRGLQLLFYSVGIGQISSEVPQNLSASRPQDRQFILSSKKLLLSDSGFYLCAWRKRANTGELFFGEGSRLTVL.

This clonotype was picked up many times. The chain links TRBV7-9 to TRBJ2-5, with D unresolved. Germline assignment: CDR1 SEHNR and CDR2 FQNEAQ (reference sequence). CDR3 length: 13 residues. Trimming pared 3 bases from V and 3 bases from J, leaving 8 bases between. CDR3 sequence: CASSLAGKETQYF. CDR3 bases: TGTGCCAGCAGCTTGGCCGGCAAAGAGACCCAGTACTTC.

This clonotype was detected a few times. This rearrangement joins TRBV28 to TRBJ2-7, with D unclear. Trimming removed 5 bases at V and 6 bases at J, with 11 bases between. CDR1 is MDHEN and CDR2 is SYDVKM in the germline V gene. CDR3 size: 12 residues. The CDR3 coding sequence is TGTGCCAGCAGTCGCCGCTGGGGCGAGCAGTACTTC. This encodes CASSRRWGEQYF. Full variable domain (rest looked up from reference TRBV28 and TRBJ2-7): DVKVTQSSRYLVKRTGEKVFLECVQDMDHENMFWYRQDPGLGLRLIYFSYDVKMKEKGDIPEGYSVSREKKERFSLILESASTNQTSMYLCASSRRWGEQYFGPGTRLTVT.

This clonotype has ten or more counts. CDR3 sequence reads: CASSPSWGTEAFF. CDR3 nucleotides: TGTGCCAGCAGTCCTTCCTGGGGGACTGAAGCTTTCTTT. The genes are TRBV28 and TRBJ1-1, with D possibly matching TRBD1 (5 bases). CDR3 length: 13 amino acids. CDR1 and CDR2 from the germline V gene are MDHEN and SYDVKM. Deletions cut 5 bases from V and 5 bases from J, with 12 bases between.

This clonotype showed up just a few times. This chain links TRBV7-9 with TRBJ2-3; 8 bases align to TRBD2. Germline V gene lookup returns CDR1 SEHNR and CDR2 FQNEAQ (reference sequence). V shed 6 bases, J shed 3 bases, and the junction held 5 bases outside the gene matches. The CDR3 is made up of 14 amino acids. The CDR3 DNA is TGTGCCAGCAGTTTCCAGCGGGAGACAGATACGCAGTATTTT. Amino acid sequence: CASSFQRETDTQYF.

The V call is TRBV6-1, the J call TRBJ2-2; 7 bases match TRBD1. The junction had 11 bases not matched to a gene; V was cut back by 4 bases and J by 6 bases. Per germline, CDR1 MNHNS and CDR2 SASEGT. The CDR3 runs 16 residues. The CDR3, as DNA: TGTGCCAGCAGTGCCGCGACAGGGTTGATACCCGGGGAGCTGTTTTTT. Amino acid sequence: CASSAATGLIPGELFF.

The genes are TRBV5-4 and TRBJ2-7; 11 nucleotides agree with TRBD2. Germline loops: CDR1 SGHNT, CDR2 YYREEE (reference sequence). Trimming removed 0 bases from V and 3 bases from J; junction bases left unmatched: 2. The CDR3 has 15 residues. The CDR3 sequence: CASSLGGLAVYEQYF. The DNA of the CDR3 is TGTGCCAGCAGCTTGGGGGGACTAGCGGTCTACGAGCAGTACTTC. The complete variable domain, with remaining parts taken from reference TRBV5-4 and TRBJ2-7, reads ETGVTQSPTHLIKTRGQQVTLRCSSQSGHNTVSWYQQALGQGPQFIFQYYREEENGRGNFPPRFSGLQFPNYSSELNVNALELDDSALYLCASSLGGLAVYEQYFGPGTRLTVT.

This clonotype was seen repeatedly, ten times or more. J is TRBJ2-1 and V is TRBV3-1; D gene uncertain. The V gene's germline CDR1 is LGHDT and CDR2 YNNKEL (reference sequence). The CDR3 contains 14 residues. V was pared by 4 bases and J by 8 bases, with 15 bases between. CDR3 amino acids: CASSLVQTRHEQFF. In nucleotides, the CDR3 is TGTGCCAGCAGCCTAGTTCAAACTCGGCATGAGCAGTTCTTC.

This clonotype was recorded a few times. CDR3: CASSLDSRNTGELFF. The CDR3 DNA reads as TGTGCCAGCAGCTTGGACAGCCGGAACACCGGGGAGCTGTTTTTT. The chain is built from TRBV7-2 and TRBJ2-2, with D perhaps matching TRBD1 (6 bases). Germline V gene sequence: CDR1 SGHTA, CDR2 FQGNSA. With 3 bases removed from V and 1 base from J, the gap between germline ends came to 9 bases. The CDR3 extends over 15 amino acids.

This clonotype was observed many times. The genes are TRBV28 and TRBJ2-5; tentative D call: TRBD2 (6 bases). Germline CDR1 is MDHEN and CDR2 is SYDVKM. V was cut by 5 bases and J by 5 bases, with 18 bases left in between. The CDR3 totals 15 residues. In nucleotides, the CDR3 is TGTGCCAGCAGTCTGGACGGGAGACGGGTTGAGACCCAGTACTTC. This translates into CASSLDGRRVETQYF. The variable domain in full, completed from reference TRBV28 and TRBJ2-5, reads DVKVTQSSRYLVKRTGEKVFLECVQDMDHENMFWYRQDPGLGLRLIYFSYDVKMKEKGDIPEGYSVSREKKERFSLILESASTNQTSMYLCASSLDGRRVETQYFGPGTRLLVL.

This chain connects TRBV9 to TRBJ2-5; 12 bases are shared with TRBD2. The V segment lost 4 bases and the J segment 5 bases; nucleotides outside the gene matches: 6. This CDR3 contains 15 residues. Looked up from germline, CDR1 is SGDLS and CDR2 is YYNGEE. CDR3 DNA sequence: TGTGCCAGCAGCTGGACTAGCGGGGAACACGAGACCCAGTACTTC. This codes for CASSWTSGEHETQYF.

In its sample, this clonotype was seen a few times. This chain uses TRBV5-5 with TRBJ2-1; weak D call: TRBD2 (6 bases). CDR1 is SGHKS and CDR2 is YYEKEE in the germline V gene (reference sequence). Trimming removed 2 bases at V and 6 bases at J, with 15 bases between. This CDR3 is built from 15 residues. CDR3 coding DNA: TGTGCCAGCAGCTTTTACGCAGTGGGGGGCAATGAGCAGTTCTTC. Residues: CASSFYAVGGNEQFF. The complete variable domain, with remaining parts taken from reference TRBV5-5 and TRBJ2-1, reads DAGVTQSPTHLIKTRGQQVTLRCSPISGHKSVSWYQQVLGQGPQFIFQYYEKEERGRGNFPDRFSARQFPNYSSELNVNALLLGDSALYLCASSFYAVGGNEQFFGPGTRLTVL.

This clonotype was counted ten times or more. This CDR3 is CSARVLAGAYNEQFF. The CDR3 DNA follows: TGCAGTGCTAGAGTTCTAGCGGGAGCTTACAATGAGCAGTTCTTC. The chain joins TRBV20-1 to TRBJ2-1; TRBD2 matches at 10 bases. The V and J ends lost 1 base and 4 bases, in that order; junction bases with no gene match: 4. The germline V gene encodes CDR1 DFQATT and CDR2 SNEGSKA (reference sequence). The CDR3 sequence is 15 residues long.

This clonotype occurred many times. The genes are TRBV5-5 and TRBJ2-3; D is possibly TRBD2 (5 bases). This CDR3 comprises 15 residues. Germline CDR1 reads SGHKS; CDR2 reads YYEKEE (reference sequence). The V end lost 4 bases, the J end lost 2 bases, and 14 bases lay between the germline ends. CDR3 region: CASSNYQTTTDTQYF. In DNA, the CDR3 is TGTGCCAGCAGCAACTACCAGACTACCACAGATACGCAGTATTTT.

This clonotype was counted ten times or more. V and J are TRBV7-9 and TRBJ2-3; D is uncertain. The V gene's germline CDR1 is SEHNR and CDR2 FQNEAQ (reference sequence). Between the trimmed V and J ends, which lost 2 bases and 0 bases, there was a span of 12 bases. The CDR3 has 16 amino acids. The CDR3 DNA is TGTGCCAGCAGCTTACCGCCCTGGCAAAGCACAGATACGCAGTATTTT. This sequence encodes CASSLPPWQSTDTQYF.

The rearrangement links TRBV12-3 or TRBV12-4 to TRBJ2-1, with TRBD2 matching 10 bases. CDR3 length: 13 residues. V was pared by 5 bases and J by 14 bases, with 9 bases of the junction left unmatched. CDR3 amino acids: CASSSGRAFSEFF. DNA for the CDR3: TGTGCCAGCAGTAGCGGGAGGGCCTTTTCAGAGTTCTTC.

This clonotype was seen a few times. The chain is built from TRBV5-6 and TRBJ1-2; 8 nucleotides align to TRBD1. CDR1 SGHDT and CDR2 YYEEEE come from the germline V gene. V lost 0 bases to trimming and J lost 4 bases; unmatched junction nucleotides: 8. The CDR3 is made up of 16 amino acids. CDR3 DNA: TGTGCCAGCAGCTTGGGTGGACAGGGACGAACCTATGGCTACACCTTC. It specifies CASSLGGQGRTYGYTF.